This TCR beta chain was retrieved from a study of blood T cell repertoires in COVID-19. Looking at the study overall: There were acute and convalescent COVID-19 samples, and they came from the United States, Italy and Spain. T cells, B-cell-depleted T cells, or PBMCs supplied cDNA or gDNA.

Enrolled during active infection, Seattle patients were then followed longitudinally. Measured with immunoSEQ multiplex PCR; TCRdb has only the in-frame clones, and not every one. The table has 430,000 or so clones, roughly 89% seen once; the top ten hold approximately 0.92%. V was shortened by 9 bases and J by 2 bases, with 13 bases between the two germline ends. The CDR3 loop spans 13 amino acids. This chain connects TRBV12-3 or TRBV12-4 to TRBJ1-1; D is possibly TRBD1 (6 bases). Sequencing was done on a sample of peripheral blood. The receptor was derived from a man aged 18 to 29 with COVID-19, enrolled during active disease. The CDR3 here is CARVGQLNTEAFF. Written as DNA, the CDR3 is TGTGCCAGAGTAGGACAGCTAAACACTGAAGCTTTCTTT.